This is a list of T cell receptor beta chains from one sample in a study of T cell clones after liver transplantation. Measured with immunoSEQ multiplex PCR; TCRdb has only the in-frame clones, and not every one. The table records 93,000 or so clones, approximately 79% of them present only once. The sequences come from CD4+ T cells from blood, collected around 4 years after liver transplant. All receptors derive from a human patient who received a liver transplant. Some T cells may be transferred from the graft donor. CDR3s include the opening cysteine and the closing phenylalanine or tryptophan. The D gene is left open where the match is weak. Not every row has a clone size; where given, it reads once, few, many or a size class.

TRBV7-9,TRBD1,.,TRBJ2-7,TGTGCCAGCAGCTTGGGGACAGGAGCGTACGAGCAGTACTTC,CASSLGTGAYEQYF
TRBV15,TRBD2,.,TRBJ2-3,TGTGCCACCAGCGGCCGACTAGCGTTTGGCACAGATACGCAGTATTTT,CATSGRLAFGTDTQYF
TRBV7-8,.,few,TRBJ1-1,TGTGCCAGCAGCTTCTCCGCTAACACTGAAGCTTTCTTT,CASSFSANTEAFF
TRBV25-1,.,once,TRBJ2-1,TGTGCCAGCACCGGGACAACTTACAATGAGCAGTTCTTC,CASTGTTYNEQFF
TRBV7-2,.,.,TRBJ1-2,TGTGCCAGCAGCTTAGGGGGGCAAAGAGGCTACACCTTC,CASSLGGQRGYTF
TRBV18,.,.,TRBJ1-1,TGTGCCAGCTCACCTCCTTCGGGGAAGAACACTGAAGCTTTCTTT,CASSPPSGKNTEAFF
TRBV15,.,once,TRBJ1-5,TGTGCCACGAGGGACGGAATCAATCAGCCCCAGCATTTT,CATRDGINQPQHF
TRBV11-3,.,.,TRBJ1-6,TGTGCCAGCAGCTTAACCCCGATTTCACCCCTCCACTTT,CASSLTPISPLHF
TRBV6-6,.,.,TRBJ1-2,TGTGCCAGCAGTTACGTCCTTCTGGGGGGCCTCGATGGCTACACCTTC,CASSYVLLGGLDGYTF
TRBV5-8,TRBD1,.,TRBJ1-2,TGTGCCAGCAGCTCCGATCAGCGACAGGGAGGCTATGGCTACACCTTC,CASSSDQRQGGYGYTF
TRBV7-9,.,few,TRBJ1-5,TGTGCCAGCAGCTTAACAGGAGGTGGCAATCAGCCCCAGCATTTT,CASSLTGGGNQPQHF
TRBV19,.,.,TRBJ1-3,TGTGCCAGTACGACCCTACCCTTGGGAAACACCATATATTTT,CASTTLPLGNTIYF
TRBV6-1,.,.,TRBJ2-7,TGTGCCACTACGTTGACACACTACGAGCAGTACTTC,CATTLTHYEQYF
TRBV5-4,TRBD1,.,TRBJ2-1,TGTGCCAGCAGCCCCGGGACAGGATTTAATGAGCAGTTCTTC,CASSPGTGFNEQFF
TRBV6-5,.,.,TRBJ2-3,TGTGCCAGCAGTTACTTCCCGGACCACACAGATACGCAGTATTTT,CASSYFPDHTDTQYF
TRBV19,.,.,TRBJ1-5,TGTGCCAGTGGGGGGGGCCTGGTAGTTAGCAATCAGCCCCAGCATTTT,CASGGGLVVSNQPQHF
TRBV5-1,.,.,TRBJ2-2,TGCGCCAGCAGCTTGGCCCAATTTGCGAACACCGGGGAGCTGTTTTTT,CASSLAQFANTGELFF
TRBV11-3,.,few,TRBJ2-7,TGTGCCAGCAGCCTATCGACTAGCTACGAGCAGTACTTC,CASSLSTSYEQYF
TRBV13,TRBD2,.,TRBJ2-5,TGTGCCAGCAGCTTAGGCCTAGCGGGGGGGCTACAAGAGACCCAGTACTTC,CASSLGLAGGLQETQYF
TRBV7-9,TRBD1,.,TRBJ1-4,TGTGCCAGCAGTTTACAGGGGGCCTTGGAAAAACTGTTTTTT,CASSLQGALEKLFF
TRBV6-1,.,.,TRBJ1-2,TGTGCCAGCAGTACGGGGGGCGCCGGCTATGGCTACACCTTC,CASSTGGAGYGYTF
TRBV30,.,.,TRBJ2-2,TGTGCCTGGAGTAGGAGTTCCTGGTCCGGGGAGCTGTTTTTT,CAWSRSSWSGELFF
TRBV11-2,TRBD1,.,TRBJ2-7,TGTGCCAGCAACCAGGGGGCGGCCCCGGACGAGCAGTACTTC,CASNQGAAPDEQYF
TRBV15,.,.,TRBJ1-4,TGTGCCTCAAGACAGTCGCCTGAAAAACTGTTTTTT,CASRQSPEKLFF
TRBV2,TRBD1,.,TRBJ2-1,TGTGCCAGCGGAGGACAGGGGGTGCTCAATGAGCAGTTCTTC,CASGGQGVLNEQFF
TRBV7-9,TRBD1,.,TRBJ1-3,TGTGCCAGCAGCTTACAGGGGGCTGGAAACACCATATATTTT,CASSLQGAGNTIYF
TRBV28,.,.,TRBJ1-5,TGTGCCAGCAGTCCGGGGCCTGGCAATCAGCCCCAGCATTTT,CASSPGPGNQPQHF
TRBV19,.,.,TRBJ2-5,TGTGCCAGTAGTATAGGCCCCGCGGAGACCCAGTACTTC,CASSIGPAETQYF
TRBV7-2,.,once,TRBJ2-1,TGTGCCAGCAGCTTAGAGGGTGAGACAGGCTACAATGAGCAGTTCTTC,CASSLEGETGYNEQFF